The 17 T cell receptor beta chains given below trace back to one sample, sequenced in a study of human T cells and chemical hapten exposure. Time point denoted: patch test 2, 6 weeks after DPC sensitization. As for treatment: therapeutic diphenylcyclopropenone sensitization with weekly scalp DPC. MiXCR, applied by TCRdb to the RACE reads, yields one record per CDR3 protein. Here the sample spans about 55,000 distinct CDR3 sequences, 8.5% to 10% being singletons. The source was whole blood, collected in connection with sensitization to the hapten diphenylcyclopropenone (DPC). Source of these receptors: a woman aged 45-59 years with alopecia areata. Some clones in this sample may be carry-over from other donors' samples.

V is TRBV28 and J is TRBJ2-7, with D uncertain. V gave up 3 bases and J gave up 2 bases, with 14 bases separating them. The CDR3 is 15 residues long. Germline lookup yields CDR1 MDHEN and CDR2 SYDVKM. CDR3 in DNA: TGTGCCAGCAGTTTCCCCCCGTTGGGTGCCTACGAGCAGTACTTC. Protein sequence: CASSFPPLGAYEQYF.

The V and J genes are TRBV19 and TRBJ2-1; D is possibly TRBD2 (6 bases). Germline lookup yields CDR1 LNHDA and CDR2 SQIVND (reference sequence). The CDR3 extends over 17 amino acids. V shed 6 bases and J shed 0 bases, with 18 bases lying between them. The CDR3 nucleotides are TGTGCCAGTAGGGGAGGACGGGCTCGGAGCTCCTACAATGAGCAGTTCTTC. Amino acid sequence: CASRGGRARSSYNEQFF.

This clonotype has a handful of counts. The V call is TRBV18, the J call TRBJ2-5; TRBD2 might be the D (5 bases). This CDR3 is built from 14 residues. V was clipped by 1 base and J by 1 base, with 7 bases between them. Germline V CDR1 and CDR2: KGHSH, LQKENI. The CDR3 DNA follows: TGTGCCAGCTCACCACAGGGAGTCCAAGAGACCCAGTACTTC. Translating gives CASSPQGVQETQYF.

This clonotype was counted a few times. The chain combines TRBV5-1 with TRBJ2-7, with 10 bases identical to TRBD1. V shed 4 bases and J 6 bases; nucleotides not matched to a gene: 10. This CDR3 is 15 amino acids long. Per germline, CDR1 SGHRS and CDR2 YFSETQ. For the CDR3, the DNA is TGCGCCAGCAGCCACCGGGACAGGGGTTCGGGCGAGCAGTACTTC. Its protein is CASSHRDRGSGEQYF.

This clonotype showed up many times. The genes are TRBV11-2 and TRBJ1-2; 7 positions agree with TRBD1. This CDR3 comprises 15 residues. V gave up 5 bases and J gave up 4 bases; unmatched junction bases: 10. The germline gives CDR1 SGHAT, CDR2 FQNNGV. The CDR3 loop reads CASSPRQGPSYGYTF. CDR3 in DNA: TGTGCCAGCAGCCCCCGACAGGGTCCCTCCTATGGCTACACCTTC. Based on the CDR3 plus reference TRBV11-2 and TRBJ1-2, the full variable domain is EAGVAQSPRYKIIEKRQSVAFWCNPISGHATLYWYQQILGQGPKLLIQFQNNGVVDDSQLPKDRFSAERLKGVDSTLKIQPAKLEDSAVYLCASSPRQGPSYGYTFGSGTRLTVV.

The rearrangement links TRBV28 to TRBJ1-1, with no clear D. The germline V gene has CDR1 MDHEN and CDR2 SYDVKM. Trimming removed 6 bases from V and 0 bases from J, with 11 bases in between. This CDR3 comprises 14 residues. For the CDR3, the DNA is TGTGCCAGCAGCGAGGAGTTGGTGAACACTGAAGCTTTCTTT. Translating gives CASSEELVNTEAFF.

This chain uses TRBV7-2 with TRBJ2-7, with TRBD2 matching over 8 bases. V shed 1 base, J shed 7 bases, and the junction held 6 bases outside the gene matches. The CDR3 has 14 residues. Germline CDR1 SGHTA, CDR2 FQGNSA. CDR3 DNA sequence: TGTGCCAGCAGCTTAGTGACGGGGGGGCATGAGCAGTACTTC. Its protein is CASSLVTGGHEQYF.

This clonotype was observed at least ten times. The chain uses TRBV19 and TRBJ2-7; D may be TRBD1 (5 bases). Between the trimmed V and J ends, which lost 4 bases and 2 bases, there was a span of 12 bases. Germline values: CDR1 LNHDA, CDR2 SQIVND (reference sequence). This CDR3 has 14 residues. The CDR3 nucleotides read TGTGCCAGTAGTAGCGGACATGCTACCTACGAGCAGTACTTC. Protein sequence: CASSSGHATYEQYF.

This rearrangement joins TRBV11-2 to TRBJ2-2; no definite D call. This CDR3 comprises 15 residues. The germline gives CDR1 SGHAT, CDR2 FQNNGV. V lost 4 bases and J 0 bases, leaving 9 bases between the germline ends. In DNA, the CDR3 is TGTGCCAGCAGCTCAACTAATTCGAACACCGGGGAGCTGTTTTTT. Translated: CASSSTNSNTGELFF.

This clonotype was observed at least ten times. The rearrangement uses TRBV6-5 and TRBJ2-3, with 8 bases that match TRBD1. The germline V gene has CDR1 MNHEY and CDR2 SVGAGI. CDR3 length: 15 amino acids. Trimming at V came to 6 bases and at J to 4 bases, leaving 9 bases not matched to a gene. The CDR3 coding sequence is TGTGCCAGCAGCAGGACAGGGTTTAGGGCAGATACGCAGTATTTT. It is translated as CASSRTGFRADTQYF.

There are many counts of this clonotype. This chain links TRBV18 with TRBJ1-1; D may be TRBD1 (6 bases). V was cut by 1 base and J by 0 bases, with 6 bases left in between. CDR3 size: 14 residues. CDR1 is KGHSH and CDR2 is LQKENI in the germline V gene. In nucleotides, the CDR3 is TGTGCCAGCTCACCACAGGGGGTGAACACTGAAGCTTTCTTT. It encodes CASSPQGVNTEAFF.

CDR3 coding DNA: TGTGCCAGCAGTTTATCGGAAAAAGAGACCCAGTACTTC. As protein: CASSLSEKETQYF. The chain recombines TRBV12-3 or TRBV12-4 with TRBJ2-5; no firm D call. CDR3 length: 13 amino acids. The V end was cut by 2 bases, the J end by 3 bases, with 7 bases between.

This clonotype has a count of ten or more. The chain uses TRBV2 and TRBJ2-5, with D possibly matching TRBD2 (6 bases). From germline, CDR1 is SNHLY and CDR2 FYNNEI. CDR3 length equals 15 residues. The germline V and J ends were trimmed by 1 base and 2 bases, with 11 bases remaining between them. Here the CDR3 DNA reads TGTGCCAGCAGTGAAGAGGCTAGCGTGCAAGAGACCCAGTACTTC. Translated: CASSEEASVQETQYF.

The chain couples TRBV9 to TRBJ2-7; 7 bases match TRBD1. Germline V lookup: CDR1 SGDLS, CDR2 YYNGEE. The CDR3 covers 16 residues. The V segment lost 3 bases and the J segment 2 bases; nucleotides outside the gene matches: 11. CDR3 DNA: TGTGCCAGCAGCGAGAGGGACAGATTTTTCCCCTACGAGCAGTACTTC. Its translation: CASSERDRFFPYEQYF.

This clonotype has a count of ten or more. J is TRBJ2-1 and V is TRBV24-1, with TRBD2 identical over 8 bases. The germline gives CDR1 KGHDR, CDR2 SFDVKD. CDR3 length: 16 amino acids. Trimming removed 2 bases from V and 6 bases from J; junction bases left unmatched: 8. The CDR3 DNA sequence: TGTGCCACCAGTGATTCCCGAGGCGGGGGGATCAATGAGCAGTTCTTC. Translation: CATSDSRGGGINEQFF.

In this sample, this clonotype turned up many times. V usage is TRBV27 and J usage is TRBJ1-4; 8 positions match TRBD1. The CDR3 is 16 residues long. CDR1 and CDR2 from the germline V gene are MNHEY and SMNVEV (reference sequence). Trimming cost V 4 bases and J 5 bases; bases outside gene matches: 9. CDR3 bases: TGTGCCAGCAGTTCCCGTGGACAGGGAAAAAATGAAAAACTGTTTTTT. Protein: CASSSRGQGKNEKLFF.

The chain's CDR3 is CASIKGGEETQYF. The CDR3 bases are TGTGCCAGCATCAAGGGAGGGGAAGAGACCCAGTACTTC. V is TRBV12-3 or TRBV12-4 and J is TRBJ2-5; TRBD2 agrees at 7 bases. Trimming removed 7 bases from V and 3 bases from J; junction bases left unmatched: 5. This CDR3 contains 13 residues.